Listed below are T cell receptor beta chains from one sample, sequenced in a study of blood T cell repertoires in COVID-19. Assay: immunoSEQ multiplex PCR; the TCRdb copy retains only in-frame clones and omits some. This table holds 150,000 or so clones, 80% to 90% found once. The source material was peripheral blood. The receptor set was obtained from a woman aged 70-85 years with acute or convalescent COVID-19. The conserved cysteine and the conserved F or W are not part of the CDR3 here. The size of a clone is reported for some rows only, either as once, few or many, or as a class for expanded clones.

clone size: NA; V gene: TRBV15; CDR3 protein: ATSRDSGQYNEQF
clone size: once; V gene: TRBV11-1; CDR3 protein: ASSLTTNTEAF
clone size: NA; V gene: TRBV29-1; CDR3 protein: SVAGTGELF
clone size: NA; V gene: TRBV6-2/TRBV6-3; CDR3 protein: ASSYSGAVRQF
clone size: NA; V gene: TRBV9; CDR3 protein: ASSATSGGYEQY
clone size: NA; V gene: TRBV7-6; CDR3 protein: ASSLAGGVRRGAAYNEQF
clone size: NA; V gene: TRBV24-1; CDR3 protein: ATRGGLANNEQF
clone size: NA; V gene: TRBV7-3; CDR3 protein: ASSSQGLATEAF
clone size: NA; V gene: TRBV27; CDR3 protein: ASSLGAVETYEQY
clone size: NA; V gene: TRBV7-3; CDR3 protein: ASSLMGQAGGEQF
clone size: NA; V gene: TRBV25-1; CDR3 protein: ASSEQDLDYTEAF
clone size: few; V gene: TRBV7-8; CDR3 protein: ASRATDKNTEAF
clone size: NA; V gene: TRBV19; CDR3 protein: ASSIIWDSETGELF
clone size: NA; V gene: TRBV9; CDR3 protein: ASSVGQGKETQY
clone size: NA; V gene: TRBV6-5; CDR3 protein: ASSRLAGYNEQF
clone size: NA; V gene: TRBV19; CDR3 protein: ASSSRQGDTPLH
clone size: NA; V gene: TRBV6-6; CDR3 protein: ASSYQGANTEAF
clone size: NA; V gene: TRBV5-1; CDR3 protein: ASSLTGRATNEKLF
clone size: NA; V gene: TRBV9; CDR3 protein: ASSPRGEGNQPQH
clone size: NA; V gene: TRBV5-4; CDR3 protein: ASSYTGSHEQY
clone size: NA; V gene: TRBV7-2; CDR3 protein: ARGGGSTGANVLT
clone size: NA; V gene: TRBV27; CDR3 protein: ASSRTSGRLNEQF
clone size: NA; V gene: TRBV11-2; CDR3 protein: ASSLGQGNTEAF
clone size: NA; V gene: TRBV7-2; CDR3 protein: ASSLAHLEIYRYT
clone size: NA; V gene: TRBV7-9; CDR3 protein: ASSRLGQQASSGNTIY
clone size: NA; V gene: TRBV4-2; CDR3 protein: ASSQDLATNEKLF
clone size: few; V gene: TRBV30; CDR3 protein: AWRSDRVQNSPLH
clone size: NA; V gene: TRBV6-6; CDR3 protein: ASSPGQGINIQY
clone size: few; V gene: TRBV2; CDR3 protein: ASSGQGGNQPQH
clone size: few; V gene: TRBV19; CDR3 protein: ASKAKGRYGYT
clone size: NA; V gene: TRBV24-1; CDR3 protein: ATSDDRRGGHNEQF
clone size: NA; V gene: TRBV14; CDR3 protein: ASSQRRLEETQY
clone size: few; V gene: TRBV6-1; CDR3 protein: ASSEDRQGSYEQY
clone size: NA; V gene: TRBV6-2/TRBV6-3; CDR3 protein: ASSYFDTEAF
clone size: NA; V gene: TRBV5-1; CDR3 protein: ASSLGQGDQPQH
clone size: NA; V gene: TRBV24-1; CDR3 protein: ATSESNHRNEQF
clone size: NA; V gene: TRBV4-3; CDR3 protein: ASSHTGGLRSPLH
clone size: NA; V gene: TRBV30; CDR3 protein: AWSGAAPRQY
clone size: NA; V gene: TRBV6-2/TRBV6-3; CDR3 protein: ASSRGQWGENTEAF
clone size: NA; V gene: TRBV19; CDR3 protein: ASSSRGGNTEAF
clone size: NA; V gene: TRBV2; CDR3 protein: ASRTGQGRGYT
clone size: NA; V gene: TRBV29-1; CDR3 protein: SASSRGTEAF
clone size: once; V gene: TRBV19; CDR3 protein: ASTNLDRGATEAF
clone size: NA; V gene: TRBV5-5; CDR3 protein: ASSPGGWDQETQY
clone size: NA; V gene: TRBV18; CDR3 protein: ASSQNPTGVIEAF
clone size: once; V gene: TRBV28; CDR3 protein: ASRDSRYGYT
clone size: NA; V gene: TRBV9; CDR3 protein: ASSVQTGQGNEKLF
clone size: few; V gene: TRBV7-9; CDR3 protein: ASSSRAGYT
clone size: NA; V gene: TRBV5-1; CDR3 protein: ASSFNLGDWNTEAF
clone size: NA; V gene: TRBV7-9; CDR3 protein: ASSKQGNQPQH